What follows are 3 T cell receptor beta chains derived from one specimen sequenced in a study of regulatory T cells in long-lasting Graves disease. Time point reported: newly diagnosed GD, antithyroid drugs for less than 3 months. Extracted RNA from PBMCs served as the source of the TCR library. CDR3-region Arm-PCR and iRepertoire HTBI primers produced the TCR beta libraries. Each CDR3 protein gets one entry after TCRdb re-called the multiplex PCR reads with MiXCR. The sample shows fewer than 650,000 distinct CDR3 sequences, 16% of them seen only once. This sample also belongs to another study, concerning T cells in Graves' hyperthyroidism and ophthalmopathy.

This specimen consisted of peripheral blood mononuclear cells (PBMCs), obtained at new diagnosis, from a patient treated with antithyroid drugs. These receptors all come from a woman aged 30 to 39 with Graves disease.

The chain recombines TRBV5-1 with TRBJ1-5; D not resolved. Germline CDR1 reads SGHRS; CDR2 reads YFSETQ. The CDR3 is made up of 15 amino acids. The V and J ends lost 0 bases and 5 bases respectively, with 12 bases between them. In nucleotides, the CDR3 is TGCGCCAGCAGCTTGGAGGTCAAGCTAGATCAGCCCCAGCATTTT. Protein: CASSLEVKLDQPQHF. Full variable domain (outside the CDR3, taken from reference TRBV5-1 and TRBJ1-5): KAGVTQTPRYLIKTRGQQVTLSCSPISGHRSVSWYQQTPGQGLQFLFEYFSETQRNKGNFPGRFSGRQFSNSRSEMNVSTLELGDSALYLCASSLEVKLDQPQHFGDGTRLSIL.

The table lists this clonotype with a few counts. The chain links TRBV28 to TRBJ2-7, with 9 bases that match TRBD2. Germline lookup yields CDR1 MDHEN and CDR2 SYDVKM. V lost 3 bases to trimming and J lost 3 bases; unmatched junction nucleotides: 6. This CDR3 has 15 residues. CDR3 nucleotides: TGTGCCAGCAGTTTTTTGGGTAGCGGGAGCTACGAGCAGTACTTC. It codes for CASSFLGSGSYEQYF.

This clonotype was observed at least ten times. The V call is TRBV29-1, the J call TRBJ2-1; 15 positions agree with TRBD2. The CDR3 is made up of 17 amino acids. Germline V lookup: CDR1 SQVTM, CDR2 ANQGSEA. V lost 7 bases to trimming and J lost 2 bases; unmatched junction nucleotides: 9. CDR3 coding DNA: TGCAGCGCACACGGGACTAGCGGGAGGTTAACCTACAATGAGCAGTTCTTC. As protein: CSAHGTSGRLTYNEQFF.